Below, 2 T cell receptor beta chains from the same sample are listed, as sequenced in a study of molecular identifiers for immune sequencing clone quantification. MiXCR, run by TCRdb on the PCR reads, gives a single entry per CDR3 protein. The top ten clones hold around 1% of a sample with 90,000 or so distinct CDR3 sequences, 21% of them seen once. Sequenced material: naive CD8+ T cells from blood, with Jurkat cell RNA spiked in. Sample subset: FACS-sorted CD8+CD4-CCR7+CD45RA+ naive T cells. The source is a human donor in good health. Some libraries in this study had Jurkat cell RNA spiked in.

This clonotype has a count of ten or more. CDR3 sequence: CASSYPGSEQYF. The CDR3 region has the DNA TGTGCCAGCAGTTACCCAGGTAGCGAGCAGTACTTC. The chain employs TRBV6-2 or TRBV6-3 and TRBJ2-7, with D unclear. The V end was cut by 2 bases, the J end by 6 bases, with 8 bases between. The CDR3 has 12 amino acids. CDR1 and CDR2 (germline): MNHEY, SVGEGT.

On this clonotype: This may be a read error, as it is one base from a much larger clone. DNA for the CDR3: TGTGCCAGCAGCTTGCACGGACTAGCGGGAGAAGAGACCCAGTACTTC. Protein: CASSLHGLAGEETQYF. The chain is built from TRBV5-3 and TRBJ2-5; 13 nucleotides agree with TRBD2. TRBV5-3 is an ORF; its function is uncertain. CDR3 length: 16 amino acids.